This T cell receptor beta chain was profiled in a study of post-analysis software for immune sequencing data. Study-level results: Those with multiple sclerosis, the patient group, showed significantly lower normalized Chao1 diversity than controls. There were five or six TRBV segments more frequent in patients than controls, and TRBV5-6, TRBV5-1 and TRBV20-1 were among them.

The TCR beta cDNA libraries carried unique molecular identifiers. T cells numbering 1 to 10 million gave rise to about 490,000 cDNA molecules. TCRdb used MiXCR to reprocess the PCR reads, holding one entry per CDR3 protein. The sample contains about 430,000 distinct CDR3 sequences, 30% to 45% of which appear only once. This clonotype was counted many times. Its matching antigen is unknown. The germline gives CDR1 SQVTM, CDR2 ANQGSEA. The CDR3 extends over 14 amino acids. V was shortened by 1 base and J by 6 bases, with 13 bases between the two germline ends. The J gene is TRBJ2-1, the V gene TRBV29-1; perhaps TRBD2 as D (6 bases). The sequenced sample consisted of blood. The sequence was obtained from a girl under 10 years old with multiple sclerosis. The CDR3 nucleotides are TGCAGCGTTGAAGGTGGGAGGTTATTCAATGAGCAGTTCTTC. It is translated as CSVEGGRLFNEQFF.